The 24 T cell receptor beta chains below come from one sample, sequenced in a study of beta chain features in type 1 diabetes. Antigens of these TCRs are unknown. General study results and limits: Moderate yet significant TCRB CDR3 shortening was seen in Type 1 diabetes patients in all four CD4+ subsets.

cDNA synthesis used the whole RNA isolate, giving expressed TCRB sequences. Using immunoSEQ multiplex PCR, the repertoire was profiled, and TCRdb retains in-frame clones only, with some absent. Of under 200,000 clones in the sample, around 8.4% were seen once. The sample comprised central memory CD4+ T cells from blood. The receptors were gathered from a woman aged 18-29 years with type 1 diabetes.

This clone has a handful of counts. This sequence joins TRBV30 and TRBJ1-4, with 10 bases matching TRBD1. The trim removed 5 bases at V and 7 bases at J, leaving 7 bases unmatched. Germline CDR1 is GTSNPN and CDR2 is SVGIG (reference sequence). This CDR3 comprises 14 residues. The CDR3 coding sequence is TGTGCCTGGGAAGGGACAGGGGTTGGTGAAAAACTGTTTTTT. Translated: CAWEGTGVGEKLFF.

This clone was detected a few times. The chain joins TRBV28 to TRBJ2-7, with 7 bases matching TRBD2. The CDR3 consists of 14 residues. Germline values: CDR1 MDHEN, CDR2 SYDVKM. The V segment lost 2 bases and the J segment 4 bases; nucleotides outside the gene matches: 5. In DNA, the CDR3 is TGTGCCAGCAGTTTACCGGGGGAGGGGTACGAGCAGTACTTC. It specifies CASSLPGEGYEQYF.

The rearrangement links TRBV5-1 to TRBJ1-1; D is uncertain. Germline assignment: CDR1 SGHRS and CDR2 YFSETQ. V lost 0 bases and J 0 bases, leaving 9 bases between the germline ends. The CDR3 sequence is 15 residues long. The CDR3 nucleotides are TGCGCCAGCAGCTTGGGTATGCAGGTGAACACTGAAGCTTTCTTT. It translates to CASSLGMQVNTEAFF.

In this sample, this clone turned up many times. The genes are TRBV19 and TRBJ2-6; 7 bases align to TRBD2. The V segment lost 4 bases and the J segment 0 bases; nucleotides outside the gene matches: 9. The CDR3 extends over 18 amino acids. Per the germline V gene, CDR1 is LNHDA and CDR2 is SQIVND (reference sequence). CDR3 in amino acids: CASSTRQGGYSGANVLTF. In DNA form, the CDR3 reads TGTGCCAGTAGTACCCGCCAGGGAGGGTACTCTGGGGCCAACGTCCTGACTTTC.

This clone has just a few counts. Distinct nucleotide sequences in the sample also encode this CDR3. The CDR3 region has the DNA TGTGCCAGCTCCCCTGACAGAAATCAGCCCCAGCATTTT. As protein: CASSPDRNQPQHF. V is TRBV18 and J is TRBJ1-5; a weak D match, TRBD1 (5 bases). The CDR3 totals 13 residues. Per germline, CDR1 KGHSH and CDR2 LQKENI. Trimming pared 6 bases from V and 4 bases from J, leaving 10 bases between.

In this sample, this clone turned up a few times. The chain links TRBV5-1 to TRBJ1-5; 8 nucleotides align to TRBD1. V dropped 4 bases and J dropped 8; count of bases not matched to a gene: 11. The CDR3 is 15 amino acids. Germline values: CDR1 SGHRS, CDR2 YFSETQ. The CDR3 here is CASSPGQGRLEPQHF. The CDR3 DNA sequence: TGCGCCAGCAGCCCAGGACAGGGACGTTTGGAGCCCCAGCATTTT.

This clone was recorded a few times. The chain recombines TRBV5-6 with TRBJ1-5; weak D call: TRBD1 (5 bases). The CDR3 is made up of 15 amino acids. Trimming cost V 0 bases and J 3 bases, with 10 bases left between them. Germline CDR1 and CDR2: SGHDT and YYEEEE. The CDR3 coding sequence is TGTGCCAGCAGCTTGGGGGGCAGGGTCAATCAGCCCCAGCATTTT. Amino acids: CASSLGGRVNQPQHF. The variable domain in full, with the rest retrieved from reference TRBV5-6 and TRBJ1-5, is DAGVTQSPTHLIKTRGQQVTLRCSPKSGHDTVSWYQQALGQGPQFIFQYYEEEERQRGNFPDRFSGHQFPNYSSELNVNALLLGDSALYLCASSLGGRVNQPQHFGDGTRLSIL.

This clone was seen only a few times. CDR3 amino acids: CASSSGLAGTADTQYF. The CDR3 nucleotides are TGTGCCAGCAGCTCAGGACTAGCGGGAACAGCAGATACGCAGTATTTT. This sequence joins TRBV5-6 and TRBJ2-3; 12 bases fit TRBD2. The CDR3 sequence is 16 residues long. Germline assignment: CDR1 SGHDT and CDR2 YYEEEE. The J segment lost 4 bases and the V segment lost 3 bases, leaving 6 bases of the junction unmatched.

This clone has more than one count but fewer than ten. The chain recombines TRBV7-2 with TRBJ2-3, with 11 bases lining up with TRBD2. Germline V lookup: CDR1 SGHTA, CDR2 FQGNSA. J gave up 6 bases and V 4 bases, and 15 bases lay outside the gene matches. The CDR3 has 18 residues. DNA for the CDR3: TGTGCCAGCAGCTGGAACGGAGTAGCGGGGGGGAGGGCGGATACGCAGTATTTT. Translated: CASSWNGVAGGRADTQYF.

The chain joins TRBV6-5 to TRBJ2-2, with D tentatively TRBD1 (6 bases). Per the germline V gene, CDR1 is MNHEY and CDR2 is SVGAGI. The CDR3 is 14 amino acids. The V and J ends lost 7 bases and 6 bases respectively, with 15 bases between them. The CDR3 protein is CASILPGQSGELFF. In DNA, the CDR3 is TGTGCCAGCATTCTACCTGGACAGTCCGGGGAGCTGTTTTTT.

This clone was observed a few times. The CDR3 nucleotides are TGTGCCAGCAGCTTCGACGACAGGGGGCCCCCCTATGGCTACACCTTC. Its protein product is CASSFDDRGPPYGYTF. The rearrangement joins TRBV7-9 to TRBJ1-2, with 10 bases that match TRBD1. With V trimmed by 3 bases and J by 4 bases, 8 bases remained unmatched. The CDR3 contains 16 residues. Germline V lookup: CDR1 SEHNR, CDR2 FQNEAQ (reference sequence).

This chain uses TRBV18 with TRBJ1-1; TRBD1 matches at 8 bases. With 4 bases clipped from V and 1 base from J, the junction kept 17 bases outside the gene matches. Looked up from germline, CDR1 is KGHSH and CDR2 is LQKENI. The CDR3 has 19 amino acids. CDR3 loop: CASSQSVTGTTGGNTEAFF. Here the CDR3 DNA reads TGTGCCAGCTCACAATCGGTAACAGGGACTACAGGGGGGAACACTGAAGCTTTCTTT.

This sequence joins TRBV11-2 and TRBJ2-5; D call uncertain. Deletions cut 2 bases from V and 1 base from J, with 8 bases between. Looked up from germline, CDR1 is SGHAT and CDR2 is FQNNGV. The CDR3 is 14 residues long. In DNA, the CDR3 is TGTGCCAGCAGCTTAATGTCCGGCCAAGAGACCCAGTACTTC. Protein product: CASSLMSGQETQYF. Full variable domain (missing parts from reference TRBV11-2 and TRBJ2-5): EAGVAQSPRYKIIEKRQSVAFWCNPISGHATLYWYQQILGQGPKLLIQFQNNGVVDDSQLPKDRFSAERLKGVDSTLKIQPAKLEDSAVYLCASSLMSGQETQYFGPGTRLLVL.

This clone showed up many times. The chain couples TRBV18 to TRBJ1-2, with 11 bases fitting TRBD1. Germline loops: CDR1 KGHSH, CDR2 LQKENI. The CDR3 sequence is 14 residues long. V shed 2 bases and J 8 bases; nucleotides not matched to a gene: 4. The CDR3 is CASSPADRGQGYTF. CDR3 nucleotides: TGTGCCAGCTCACCAGCGGACAGGGGGCAAGGCTACACCTTC.

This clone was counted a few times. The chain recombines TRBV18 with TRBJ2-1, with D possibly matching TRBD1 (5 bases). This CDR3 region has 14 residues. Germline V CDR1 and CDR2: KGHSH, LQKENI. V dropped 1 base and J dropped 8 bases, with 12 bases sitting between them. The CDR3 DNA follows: TGTGCCAGCTCACCACAGGGGATAGTCCATGAGCAGTTCTTC. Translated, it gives CASSPQGIVHEQFF.

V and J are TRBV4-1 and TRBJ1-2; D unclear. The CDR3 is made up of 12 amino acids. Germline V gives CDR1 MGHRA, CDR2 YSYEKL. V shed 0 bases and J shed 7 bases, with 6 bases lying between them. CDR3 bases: TGCGCCAGCAGCCAAGATCGTCGTGGCTACACCTTC. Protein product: CASSQDRRGYTF.

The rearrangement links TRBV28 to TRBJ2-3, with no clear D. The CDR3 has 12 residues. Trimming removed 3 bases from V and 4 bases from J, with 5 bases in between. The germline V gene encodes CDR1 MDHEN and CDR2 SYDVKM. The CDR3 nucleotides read TGTGCCAGCAGTTTTAACTCAGATACGCAGTATTTT. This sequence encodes CASSFNSDTQYF.

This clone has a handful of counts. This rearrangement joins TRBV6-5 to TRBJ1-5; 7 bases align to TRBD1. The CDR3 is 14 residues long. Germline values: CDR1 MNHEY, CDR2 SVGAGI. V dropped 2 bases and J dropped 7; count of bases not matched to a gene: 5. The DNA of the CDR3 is TGTGCCAGCAGTTACGGGACAGAGGGACAGCCCCAGCATTTT. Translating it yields CASSYGTEGQPQHF.

CDR3 nucleotide sequence: TGTGCCAGCAGTGTATCAGGGTGGGGCACTGAAGCTTTCTTT. Translated: CASSVSGWGTEAFF. The chain recombines TRBV25-1 with TRBJ1-1; D may be TRBD1 (5 bases). Germline CDR1 and CDR2: MGHDK and SYGVNS. Between the trimmed V and J ends, which lost 4 bases and 4 bases, there was a span of 13 bases. This CDR3 is built from 14 residues.

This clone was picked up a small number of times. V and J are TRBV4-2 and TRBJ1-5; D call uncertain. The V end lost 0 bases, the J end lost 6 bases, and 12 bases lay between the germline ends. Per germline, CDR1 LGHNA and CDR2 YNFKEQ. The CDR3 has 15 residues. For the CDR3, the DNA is TGTGCCAGCAGCCAAGATTCGGGGTTGGGTCAGCCCCAGCATTTT. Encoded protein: CASSQDSGLGQPQHF.

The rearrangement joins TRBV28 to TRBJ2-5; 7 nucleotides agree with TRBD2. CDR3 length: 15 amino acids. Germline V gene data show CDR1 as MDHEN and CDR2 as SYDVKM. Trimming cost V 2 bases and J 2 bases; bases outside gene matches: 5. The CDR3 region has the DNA TGTGCCAGCAGTTTACCACGGACTAGTCAAGAGACCCAGTACTTC. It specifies CASSLPRTSQETQYF.

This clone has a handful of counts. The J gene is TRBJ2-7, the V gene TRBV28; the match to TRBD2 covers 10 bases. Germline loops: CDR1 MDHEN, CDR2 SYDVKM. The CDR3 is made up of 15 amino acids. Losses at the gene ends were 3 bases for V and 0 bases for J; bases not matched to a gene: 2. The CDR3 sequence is CASSFLAGDSYEQYF. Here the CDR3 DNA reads TGTGCCAGCAGTTTTCTAGCGGGAGACTCCTACGAGCAGTACTTC.

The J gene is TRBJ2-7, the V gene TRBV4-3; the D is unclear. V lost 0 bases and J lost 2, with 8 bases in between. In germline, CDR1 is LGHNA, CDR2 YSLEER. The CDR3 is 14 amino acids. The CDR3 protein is CASSQEEVPYEQYF. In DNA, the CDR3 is TGCGCCAGCAGCCAAGAAGAGGTTCCCTACGAGCAGTACTTC.

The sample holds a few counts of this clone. The CDR3 coding sequence is TGTGCCAGCAGATATGGGAGGGTCAGCGGCTACACCTTC. Protein product: CASRYGRVSGYTF. This sequence joins TRBV5-6 and TRBJ1-2; no clear D gene. Germline V CDR1 and CDR2: SGHDT, YYEEEE. The CDR3 contains 13 residues. V dropped 5 bases and J dropped 8 bases, with 16 bases sitting between them.